Listed here are 14 T cell receptor beta chains from one sample, sequenced in a study of blood T cell repertoires in COVID-19. Produced via immunoSEQ multiplex PCR; TCRdb's table is partial and in-frame only. The repertoire holds about 98,000 clones, with 84% as singletons. The sample was peripheral blood. These receptors were obtained from a human donor in a cohort sampled during active COVID-19.

V gene TRBV24-1 combines with J gene TRBJ2-2; the D gene is possibly TRBD2 (5 bases). The CDR3 sequence is 14 residues long. The germline V and J ends were trimmed by 6 bases and 4 bases, with 11 bases remaining between them. Germline CDR1 is KGHDR and CDR2 is SFDVKD. Here the CDR3 DNA reads TGTGCCACCAGTACGGGTCGGGGCACCGGGGAGCTGTTTTTT. Translating gives CATSTGRGTGELFF.

The chain has TRBV6-2 or TRBV6-3 and TRBJ2-7, with 7 bases fitting TRBD2. Germline CDR1 reads MNHEY; CDR2 reads SVGEGT. Unmatched junction bases numbered 5, after V lost 6 bases and J lost 6 bases. The CDR3 extends over 12 amino acids. The CDR3 here is CASSRLAGEQYF. The CDR3 DNA reads TGTGCCAGCAGCAGACTAGCTGGCGAGCAGTACTTC.

This chain links TRBV19 with TRBJ2-5; D possibly corresponds to TRBD1 (6 bases). There are 14 residues in the CDR3. Germline V gene sequence: CDR1 LNHDA, CDR2 SQIVND (reference sequence). Trimming removed 1 base from V and 7 bases from J, with 13 bases in between. CDR3: CASSIGARQVTQYF. CDR3 sequence (DNA): TGTGCCAGTAGTATAGGGGCTCGACAGGTGACCCAGTACTTC.

V and J are TRBV19 and TRBJ2-3, with TRBD2 matching over 7 bases. The germline gives CDR1 LNHDA, CDR2 SQIVND (reference sequence). Trimming at V came to 0 bases and at J to 2 bases, leaving 8 bases not matched to a gene. The CDR3 is 17 amino acids. DNA of the CDR3: TGTGCCAGTAGTATAGAGACTAGCCAGGTATTCACAGATACGCAGTATTTT. The encoded protein is CASSIETSQVFTDTQYF.

The V and J genes are TRBV5-1 and TRBJ1-1; D not resolved. Germline CDR1 reads SGHRS; CDR2 reads YFSETQ. V was pared by 0 bases and J by 5 bases, with 14 bases between. The CDR3 length is 15 residues. The CDR3 DNA follows: TGCGCCAGCAGCTTGGCCGTTTCGGGTAGGACTGAAGCTTTCTTT. As protein: CASSLAVSGRTEAFF. The whole variable domain, filled in from reference TRBV5-1 and TRBJ1-1, reads KAGVTQTPRYLIKTRGQQVTLSCSPISGHRSVSWYQQTPGQGLQFLFEYFSETQRNKGNFPGRFSGRQFSNSRSEMNVSTLELGDSALYLCASSLAVSGRTEAFFGQGTRLTVV.

J is TRBJ2-3 and V is TRBV30; 12 nucleotides match TRBD2. CDR3 size: 15 residues. Trimming took 7 bases from V and 8 from J; bases not matched to a gene: 13. The V gene's germline CDR1 is GTSNPN and CDR2 SVGIG (reference sequence). The CDR3 nucleotides are TGTGCCTACCTCCTAGCGGGGGGGGCCAGGCGTACGCAGTATTTT. It translates to CAYLLAGGARRTQYF. Full variable domain (remainder filled in from reference TRBV30 and TRBJ2-3): SQTIHQWPATLVQPVGSPLSLECTVEGTSNPNLYWYRQAAGRGLQLLFYSVGIGQISSEVPQNLSASRPQDRQFILSSKKLLLSDSGFYLCAYLLAGGARRTQYFGPGTRLTVL.

This clone was seen more than once but under ten times. The V call is TRBV5-1, the J call TRBJ1-3, with TRBD1 matching over 9 bases. V was clipped by 2 bases and J by 4 bases; unmatched bases: 4. Germline CDR1 and CDR2: SGHRS and YFSETQ. The CDR3 is 15 residues long. CDR3 loop: CASSLIGQGGNTIYF. As DNA, the CDR3 is TGCGCCAGCAGCTTAATAGGACAGGGGGGAAACACCATATATTTT.

The chain joins TRBV5-4 to TRBJ2-3; TRBD1 might be the D (6 bases). The V and J ends lost 6 bases and 3 bases respectively, with 11 bases between them. The V gene's germline CDR1 is SGHNT and CDR2 YYREEE (reference sequence). The length of the CDR3 is 13 residues. The chain's CDR3 is CASTWTETDTQYF. In nucleotides, the CDR3 is TGTGCCAGCACCTGGACAGAGACAGATACGCAGTATTTT.

The gene calls are TRBV7-9 and TRBJ1-6, with TRBD1 identical over 8 bases. CDR3 length: 14 amino acids. CDR1 is SEHNR, CDR2 FQNEAQ, per germline (reference sequence). V shed 5 bases and J 9 bases; nucleotides not matched to a gene: 6. The CDR3 here is CASSLTTGGSPLHF. Written as DNA, the CDR3 is TGTGCCAGCAGCCTAACTACAGGGGGTTCACCCCTCCACTTT.

The V gene is TRBV18, the J gene TRBJ2-1, with 8 bases aligning to TRBD2. V gave up 5 bases and J gave up 5 bases; unmatched junction bases: 8. The germline gives CDR1 KGHSH, CDR2 LQKENI. This CDR3 region has 15 residues. The CDR3 DNA follows: TGTGCCAGCTCATCTACTAGCGGCGGGGACAATGAGCAGTTCTTC. Translation gives CASSSTSGGDNEQFF.

The gene calls are TRBV27 and TRBJ2-1; 8 nucleotides match TRBD1. V gave up 5 bases and J gave up 2 bases; unmatched junction bases: 5. Per the germline V gene, CDR1 is MNHEY and CDR2 is SMNVEV (reference sequence). This CDR3 region has 15 residues. As DNA, the CDR3 is TGTGCCAGCAGTACCCGACAGGGGCCCTACAATGAGCAGTTCTTC. Translating gives CASSTRQGPYNEQFF.

V usage is TRBV7-2 and J usage is TRBJ2-3; maybe TRBD2 (6 bases). V was trimmed by 0 bases and J by 4 bases, leaving 8 bases between them. The V gene's germline CDR1 is SGHTA and CDR2 FQGNSA. The CDR3 runs 14 residues. In DNA, the CDR3 is TGTGCCAGCAGCTTAGCTTCGGGGGCAGATACGCAGTATTTT. Translated, it gives CASSLASGADTQYF.

The rearrangement joins TRBV4-1 to TRBJ2-1, with D possibly matching TRBD2 (6 bases). V was trimmed by 4 bases and J by 9 bases, leaving 22 bases between them. The CDR3 extends over 16 amino acids. From germline, CDR1 is MGHRA and CDR2 YSYEKL. The CDR3 is CASSPAGSGPFGEQFF. Here the CDR3 DNA reads TGCGCCAGCAGCCCGGCGGGGAGCGGACCCTTCGGTGAGCAGTTCTTC.

The chain recombines TRBV7-8 with TRBJ2-5; 9 nucleotides align to TRBD1. CDR1 SGHVS and CDR2 FQNEAQ come from the germline V gene. Trimming at V came to 7 bases and at J to 3 bases, leaving 9 bases not matched to a gene. The CDR3 is 15 residues long. CDR3 sequence (DNA): TGTGCCAGCACCGATTACGACAGGGGGAAAGAGACCCAGTACTTC. Its protein is CASTDYDRGKETQYF.